This entry is about one T cell receptor beta chain. Libraries were prepared by immunoSEQ multiplex PCR; TCRdb keeps only in-frame clonotypes and omits some of them. Of 170,000 or so clones listed, 90% to 95% are singletons. These data come from a study of control samples from healthy donors and cancer patients. Germline-derived CDR1 and CDR2 are MNHEY and SVGAGI. The CDR3 covers 15 residues. Unmatched junction bases numbered 5, after V lost 5 bases and J lost 3 bases. Sequencing used blood. The V and J genes are TRBV6-5 and TRBJ1-2; TRBD1 matches 11 bases. The sequence was collected from a woman aged 18-29 years in good health. CDR3 amino acids: CASSRGGQGDYGYTF. The DNA of the CDR3 is TGTGCCAGCAGTCGGGGGGGACAGGGGGACTATGGCTACACCTTC.